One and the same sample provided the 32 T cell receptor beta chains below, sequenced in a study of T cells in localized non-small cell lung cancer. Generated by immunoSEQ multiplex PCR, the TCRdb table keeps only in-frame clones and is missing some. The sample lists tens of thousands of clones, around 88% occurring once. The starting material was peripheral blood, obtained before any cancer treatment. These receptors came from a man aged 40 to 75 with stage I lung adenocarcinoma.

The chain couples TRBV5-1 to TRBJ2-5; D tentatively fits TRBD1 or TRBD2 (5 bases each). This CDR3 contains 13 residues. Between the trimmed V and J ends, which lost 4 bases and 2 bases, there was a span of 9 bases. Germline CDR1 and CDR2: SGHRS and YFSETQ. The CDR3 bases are TGCGCCAGCAGCCGGGACCAACAAGAGACCCAGTACTTC. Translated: CASSRDQQETQYF.

CDR3 loop: CASSDIARKGDEQYF. In DNA, the CDR3 is TGTGCCAGCAGTGATATAGCGAGGAAGGGTGACGAGCAGTACTTC. The rearrangement links TRBV6-1 to TRBJ2-7; perhaps TRBD2 as D (5 bases). The CDR3 is made up of 15 amino acids. V was pared by 3 bases and J by 5 bases, with 17 bases between. The germline CDR1 and CDR2 sequences are MNHNS and SASEGT.

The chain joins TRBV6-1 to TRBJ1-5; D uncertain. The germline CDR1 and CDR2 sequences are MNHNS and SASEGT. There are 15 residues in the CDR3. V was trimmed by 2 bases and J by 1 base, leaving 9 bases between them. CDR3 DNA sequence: TGTGCCAGCAGTGAATGGGGTAAGAGCAATCAGCCCCAGCATTTT. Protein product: CASSEWGKSNQPQHF.

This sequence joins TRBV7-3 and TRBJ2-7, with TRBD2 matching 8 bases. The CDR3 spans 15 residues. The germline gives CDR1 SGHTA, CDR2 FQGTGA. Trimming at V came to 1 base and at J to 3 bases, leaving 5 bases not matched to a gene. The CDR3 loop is CASSLSSGRVYEQYF. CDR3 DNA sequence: TGTGCCAGCAGCTTAAGTTCCGGGAGGGTCTACGAGCAGTACTTC.

CDR3 sequence reads: CASSLASGSTGELFF. The CDR3 DNA reads TGCGCCAGCAGCTTGGCTAGCGGGAGCACCGGGGAGCTGTTTTTT. The chain combines TRBV5-1 with TRBJ2-2, with TRBD2 matching over 10 bases. CDR3 size: 15 residues. After removal of 0 bases from V and 4 bases from J, the junction contained 0 bases not matched to a gene. CDR1 is SGHRS, CDR2 YFSETQ, per germline.

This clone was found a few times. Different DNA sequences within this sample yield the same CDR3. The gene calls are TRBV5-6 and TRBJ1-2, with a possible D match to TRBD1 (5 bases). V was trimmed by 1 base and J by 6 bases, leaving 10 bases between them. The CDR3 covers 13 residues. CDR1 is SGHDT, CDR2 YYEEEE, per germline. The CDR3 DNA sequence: TGTGCCAGCAGCTTGCGGCAGGGTGATGGCTACACCTTC. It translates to CASSLRQGDGYTF.

Here the CDR3 reads CAWSPFGGLMNTEAFF. The CDR3 DNA is TGTGCCTGGAGCCCGTTCGGTGGGCTAATGAACACTGAAGCTTTCTTT. The V gene is TRBV30, the J gene TRBJ1-1; D uncertain. The germline V and J ends were trimmed by 3 bases and 0 bases, with 17 bases remaining between them. CDR1 is GTSNPN and CDR2 is SVGIG in the germline V gene (reference sequence). The CDR3 covers 16 residues. Looking up the rest from reference TRBV30 and TRBJ1-1 gives the full variable domain: SQTIHQWPATLVQPVGSPLSLECTVEGTSNPNLYWYRQAAGRGLQLLFYSVGIGQISSEVPQNLSASRPQDRQFILSSKKLLLSDSGFYLCAWSPFGGLMNTEAFFGQGTRLTVV.

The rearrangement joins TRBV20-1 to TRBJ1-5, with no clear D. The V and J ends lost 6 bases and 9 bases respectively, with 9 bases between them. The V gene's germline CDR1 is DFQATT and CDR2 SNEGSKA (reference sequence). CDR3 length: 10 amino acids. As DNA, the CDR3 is TGCAGTGCCCTCAGTGGGCCCCAGCATTTT. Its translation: CSALSGPQHF.

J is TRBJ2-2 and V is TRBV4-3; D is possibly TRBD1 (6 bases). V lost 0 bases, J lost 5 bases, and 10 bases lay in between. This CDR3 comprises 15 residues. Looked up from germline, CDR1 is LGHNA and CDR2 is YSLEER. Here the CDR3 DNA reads TGCGCCAGCAGCCAAGACAGGGGAACTACCGGGGAGCTGTTTTTT. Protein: CASSQDRGTTGELFF.

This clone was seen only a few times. The CDR3 region is CASSLGWADSGANVLTF. The CDR3, as DNA: TGTGCCAGCAGCTTAGGTTGGGCGGACTCTGGGGCCAACGTCCTGACTTTC. This chain connects TRBV7-9 to TRBJ2-6; D gene ambiguous. The CDR3 has 17 amino acids. Germline loops: CDR1 SEHNR, CDR2 FQNEAQ (reference sequence). Trimming shortened V by 1 base and J by 0 bases, and 10 bases separated the two germline ends.

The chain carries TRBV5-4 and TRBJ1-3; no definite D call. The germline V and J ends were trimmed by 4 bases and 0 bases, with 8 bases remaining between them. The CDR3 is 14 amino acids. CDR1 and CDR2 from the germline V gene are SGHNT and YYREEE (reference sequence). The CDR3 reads CASSTKGSGNTIYF. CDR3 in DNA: TGTGCCAGCAGCACTAAAGGCTCTGGAAACACCATATATTTT.

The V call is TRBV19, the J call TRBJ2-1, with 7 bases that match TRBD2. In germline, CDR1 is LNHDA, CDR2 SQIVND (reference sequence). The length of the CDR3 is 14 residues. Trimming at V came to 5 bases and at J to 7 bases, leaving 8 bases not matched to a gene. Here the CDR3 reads CASSPRTRGNEQFF. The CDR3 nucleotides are TGTGCCAGTAGTCCCCGGACTAGAGGTAATGAGCAGTTCTTC.

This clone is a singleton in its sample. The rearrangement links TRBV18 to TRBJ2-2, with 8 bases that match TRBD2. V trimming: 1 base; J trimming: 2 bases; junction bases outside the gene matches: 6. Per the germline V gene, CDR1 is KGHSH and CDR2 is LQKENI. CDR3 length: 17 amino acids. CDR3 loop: CASSPLAGSPNTGELFF. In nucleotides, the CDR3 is TGTGCCAGCTCACCACTAGCGGGATCCCCTAACACCGGGGAGCTGTTTTTT.

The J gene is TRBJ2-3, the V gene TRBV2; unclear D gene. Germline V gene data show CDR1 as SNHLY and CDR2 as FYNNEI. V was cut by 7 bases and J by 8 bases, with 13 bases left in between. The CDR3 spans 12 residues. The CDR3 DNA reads TGTGCCAGCACCAGCGAGGCGGTTACGCAGTATTTT. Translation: CASTSEAVTQYF.

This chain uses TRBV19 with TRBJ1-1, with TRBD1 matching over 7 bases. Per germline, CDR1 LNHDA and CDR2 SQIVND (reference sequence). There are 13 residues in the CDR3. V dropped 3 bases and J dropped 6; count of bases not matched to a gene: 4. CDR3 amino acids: CASSIQQGSEAFF. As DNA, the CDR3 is TGTGCCAGTAGTATTCAACAGGGGTCTGAAGCTTTCTTT.

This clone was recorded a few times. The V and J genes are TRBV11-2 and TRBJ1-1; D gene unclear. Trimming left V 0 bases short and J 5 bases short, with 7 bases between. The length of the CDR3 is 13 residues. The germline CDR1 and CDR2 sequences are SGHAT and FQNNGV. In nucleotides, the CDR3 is TGTGCCAGCAGCTTAGAGTCCAGTACTGAAGCTTTCTTT. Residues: CASSLESSTEAFF.

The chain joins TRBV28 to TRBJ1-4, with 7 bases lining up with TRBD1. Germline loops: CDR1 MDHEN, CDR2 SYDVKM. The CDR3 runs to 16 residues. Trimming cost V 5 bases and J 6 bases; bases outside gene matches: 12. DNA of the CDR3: TGTGCCAGCAGTCCATCCTTGGGACAGCGCCATGAAAAACTGTTTTTT. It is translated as CASSPSLGQRHEKLFF.

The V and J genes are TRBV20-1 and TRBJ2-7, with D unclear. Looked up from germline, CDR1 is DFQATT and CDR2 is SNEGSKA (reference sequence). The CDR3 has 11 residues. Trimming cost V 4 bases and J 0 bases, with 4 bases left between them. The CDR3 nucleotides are TGCAGTGCTACGGTCTCCTACGAGCAGTACTTC. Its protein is CSATVSYEQYF.

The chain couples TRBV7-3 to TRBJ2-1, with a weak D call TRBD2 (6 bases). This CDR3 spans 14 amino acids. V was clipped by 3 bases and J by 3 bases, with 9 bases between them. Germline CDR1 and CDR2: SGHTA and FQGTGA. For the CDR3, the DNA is TGTGCCAGCAGCTTCGGCGGGAACTACAATGAGCAGTTCTTC. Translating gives CASSFGGNYNEQFF. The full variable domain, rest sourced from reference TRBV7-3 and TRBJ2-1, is GAGVSQTPSNKVTEKGKYVELRCDPISGHTALYWYRQSLGQGPEFLIYFQGTGAADDSGLPNDRFFAVRPEGSVSTLKIQRTERGDSAVYLCASSFGGNYNEQFFGPGTRLTVL.

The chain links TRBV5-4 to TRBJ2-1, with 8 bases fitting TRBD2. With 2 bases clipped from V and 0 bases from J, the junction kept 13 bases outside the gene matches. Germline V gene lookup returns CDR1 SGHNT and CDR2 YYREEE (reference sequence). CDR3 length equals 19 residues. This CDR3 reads CASSFSTTAAGGSYNEQFF. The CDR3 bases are TGTGCCAGCAGCTTTTCCACAACTGCGGCGGGAGGCTCCTACAATGAGCAGTTCTTC.

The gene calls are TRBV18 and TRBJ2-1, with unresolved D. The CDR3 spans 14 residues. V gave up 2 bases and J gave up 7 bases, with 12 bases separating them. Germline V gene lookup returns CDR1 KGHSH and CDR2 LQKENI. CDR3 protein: CASSPIDRRNEQFF. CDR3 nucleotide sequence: TGTGCCAGCTCACCAATAGACCGTCGGAATGAGCAGTTCTTC.

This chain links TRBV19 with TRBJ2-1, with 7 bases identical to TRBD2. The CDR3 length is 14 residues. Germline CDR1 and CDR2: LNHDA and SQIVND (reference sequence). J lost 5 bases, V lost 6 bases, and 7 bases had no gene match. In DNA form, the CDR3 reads TGTGCCAGTAGGGGCCTAGCGGACAACAATGAGCAGTTCTTC. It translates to CASRGLADNNEQFF.

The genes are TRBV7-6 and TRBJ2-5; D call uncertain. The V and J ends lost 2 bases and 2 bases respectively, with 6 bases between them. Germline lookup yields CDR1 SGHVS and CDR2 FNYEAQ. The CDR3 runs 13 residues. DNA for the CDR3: TGTGCCAGCAGCTTAAGGCTTCAAGAGACCCAGTACTTC. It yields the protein CASSLRLQETQYF.

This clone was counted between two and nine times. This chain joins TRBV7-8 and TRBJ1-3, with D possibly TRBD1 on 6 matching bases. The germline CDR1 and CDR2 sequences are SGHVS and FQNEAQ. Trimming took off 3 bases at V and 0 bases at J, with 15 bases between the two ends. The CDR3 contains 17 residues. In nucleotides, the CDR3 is TGTGCCAGCAGCTTCACCACGGACAGATTCTCTGGAAACACCATATATTTT. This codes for CASSFTTDRFSGNTIYF.

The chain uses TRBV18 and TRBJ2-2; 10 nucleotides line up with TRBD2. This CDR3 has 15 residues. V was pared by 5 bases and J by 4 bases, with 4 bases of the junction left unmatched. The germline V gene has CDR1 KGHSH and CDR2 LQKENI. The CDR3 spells CASSEIAGGTGELFF. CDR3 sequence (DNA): TGTGCCAGCTCAGAAATAGCGGGAGGCACCGGGGAGCTGTTTTTT.

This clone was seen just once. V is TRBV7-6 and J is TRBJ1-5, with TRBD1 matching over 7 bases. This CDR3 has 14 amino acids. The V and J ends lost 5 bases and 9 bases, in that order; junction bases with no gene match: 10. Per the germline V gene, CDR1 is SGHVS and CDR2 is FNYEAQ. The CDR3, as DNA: TGTGCCAGCAGCCCCTACAGGGGCCGAGGGCCCCAGCATTTT. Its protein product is CASSPYRGRGPQHF.

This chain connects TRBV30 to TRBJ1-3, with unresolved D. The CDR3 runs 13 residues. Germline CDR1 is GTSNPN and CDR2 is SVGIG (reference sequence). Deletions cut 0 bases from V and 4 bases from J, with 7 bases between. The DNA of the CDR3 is TGTGCCTGGAGTGTAGCTCTGGGAAACACCATATATTTT. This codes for CAWSVALGNTIYF.

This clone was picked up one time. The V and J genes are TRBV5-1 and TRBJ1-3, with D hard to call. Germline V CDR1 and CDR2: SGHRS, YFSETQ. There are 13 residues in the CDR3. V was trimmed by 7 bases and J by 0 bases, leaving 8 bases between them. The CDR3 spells CASSASSGNTIYF. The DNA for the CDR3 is TGCGCCAGCTCCGCAAGCTCTGGAAACACCATATATTTT.

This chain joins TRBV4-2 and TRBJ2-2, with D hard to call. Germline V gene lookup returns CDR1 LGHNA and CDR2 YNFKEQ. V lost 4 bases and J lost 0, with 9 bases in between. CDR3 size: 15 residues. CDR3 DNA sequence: TGTGCCAGCAGCCCCGATCAACCGAACACCGGGGAGCTGTTTTTT. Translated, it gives CASSPDQPNTGELFF.

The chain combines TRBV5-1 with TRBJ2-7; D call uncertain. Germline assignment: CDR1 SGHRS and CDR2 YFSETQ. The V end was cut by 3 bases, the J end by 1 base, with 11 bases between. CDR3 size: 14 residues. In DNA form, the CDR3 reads TGCGCCAGCAGCTACGACACCGTTTCCTACGAGCAGTACTTC. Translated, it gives CASSYDTVSYEQYF.

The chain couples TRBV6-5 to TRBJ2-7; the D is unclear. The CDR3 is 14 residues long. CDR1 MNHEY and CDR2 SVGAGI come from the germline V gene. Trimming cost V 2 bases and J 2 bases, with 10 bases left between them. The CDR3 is CASSYIARAYEQYF. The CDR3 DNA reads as TGTGCCAGCAGTTACATAGCTAGGGCCTACGAGCAGTACTTC.

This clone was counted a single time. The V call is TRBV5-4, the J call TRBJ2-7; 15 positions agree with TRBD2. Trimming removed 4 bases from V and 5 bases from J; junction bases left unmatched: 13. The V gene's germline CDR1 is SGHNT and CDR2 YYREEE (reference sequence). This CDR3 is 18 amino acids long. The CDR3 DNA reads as TGTGCCAGCAGCCCTGGGACTAGCGGGAGGACGACCCTCCACGAGCAGTACTTC. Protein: CASSPGTSGRTTLHEQYF.